These T cell receptor beta chains were read from a single sample in a study of T cell repertoires in aging, cancer and after chemotherapy. TCRdb called the multiplex PCR reads again in MiXCR, with one record for every CDR3 protein. The sample has some 2,000 distinct CDR3 sequences; 20% to 25% are singletons. The specimen was blood. The receptors come from a human donor with a solid tumor. Each CDR3 is given with its conserved first and last residue. The D gene is left open where the match is weak. Some rows mark clone size as missing; the rest say once, few, many or name a class of expanded clone.

few	TRBV5-1	TRBJ1-1	-	TGCGCCAGCAGCCCGGATGGCGGGTTGAACACTGAAGCTTTCTTT	CASSPDGGLNTEAFF
few	TRBV7-9	TRBJ2-5	TRBD1	TGTGCCAGCAGCTTAGTAGGGACAGGGGAGACCCAGTACTTC	CASSLVGTGETQYF
-	TRBV27	TRBJ1-2	TRBD1	TGTGCCAGCAGTCCACATGACAGGGCGGGTGGCTACACCTTC	CASSPHDRAGGYTF
medium-sized	TRBV18	TRBJ1-2	-	TGTGCCAGCTCACCGGGGTGGGGCCTCTATGGCTACACCTTC	CASSPGWGLYGYTF
medium-sized	TRBV19	TRBJ1-5	TRBD1	TGTGCCAGTAGTATAAAGGGACAGGGGTGGGGATTGGGCAATCAGCCCCAGCATTTT	CASSIKGQGWGLGNQPQHF
medium-sized	TRBV7-9	TRBJ1-6	-	TGTGCCAGCAGCTTAGCGGGGGACTCACCCCTCCACTTT	CASSLAGDSPLHF
medium-sized	TRBV18	TRBJ2-1	-	TGTGCCAGCTCAACACCGCGCCTTCTAATCTCCTACAATGAGCAGTTCTTC	CASSTPRLLISYNEQFF
-	TRBV20-1	TRBJ1-2	-	TGCAGTGCGATGACTGGCGAGATCTATGGCTACACCTTC	CSAMTGEIYGYTF
-	TRBV5-1	TRBJ1-2	TRBD1	TGCGCCAGCAACCGGGACAGGGACATCTTGGGCTACACCTTC	CASNRDRDILGYTF
-	TRBV20-1	TRBJ2-7	-	TGCAGTGCTAGAGCTACGGACGGTATCTCCTACGAGCAGTACTTC	CSARATDGISYEQYF
medium-sized	TRBV4-3	TRBJ1-2	-	TGCGCCAGCAGCTCAAAACGCGGTGGCTACACCTTC	CASSSKRGGYTF
medium-sized	TRBV6-1	TRBJ1-2	-	TGTGCCAGCAGTTTAAGGGACACTGGGGGCTATGGCTACACCTTC	CASSLRDTGGYGYTF
medium-sized	TRBV10-3	TRBJ1-1	-	TGTGCCACCGGTTTAAGCAGAGGGGAAACTGAAGCTTTCTTT	CATGLSRGETEAFF
large	TRBV6-5	TRBJ2-7	TRBD2	TGTGCCAGCAGTCTCACTAGCGGGAGTGTCCACGAGCAGTACTTC	CASSLTSGSVHEQYF
medium-sized	TRBV5-6	TRBJ2-7	TRBD1	TGTGCCAGCACCCTTCCAGGACAGGGGGTGGGTGAGCAGTACTTC	CASTLPGQGVGEQYF
few	TRBV5-1	TRBJ2-1	-	TGCGCCAGCAGCTTGGTCCAGGGTATCGGTGAGCAGTTCTTC	CASSLVQGIGEQFF
medium-sized	TRBV5-5	TRBJ1-1	-	TGTGCCAGCAGCTTGGAAGTCCGGGGTTGGGCTGAAGCTTTCTTT	CASSLEVRGWAEAFF
-	TRBV4-3	TRBJ1-3	-	TGCGCCAGCAGCCAAAGAGAAGCGGTATCTGGAAACACCATATATTTT	CASSQREAVSGNTIYF
few	TRBV13	TRBJ1-6	-	TGTGCCAGCAGCGTAAAAGGTTTTATAGGCCCTACGGGGTCACCCCTCCACTTT	CASSVKGFIGPTGSPLHF
medium-sized	TRBV29-1	TRBJ2-5	-	TGCAGCGTTCTACAGGATAACCAAGAGACCCAGTACTTC	CSVLQDNQETQYF
few	TRBV9	TRBJ2-5	-	TGTGCCAGCAGCGCAAACCCCCAGGGGCAAGAGACCCAGTACTTC	CASSANPQGQETQYF
-	TRBV6-5	TRBJ2-7	-	TGTGCCAGCAGCCAACGCGCTAGCGAAAGGGGGATCTCCTACGAGCAGTACTTC	CASSQRASERGISYEQYF
medium-sized	TRBV6-1	TRBJ2-3	TRBD2	TGTGCCAGCAGTGAAACCCGACTAGCGGGACTTTACACAGATACGCAGTATTTT	CASSETRLAGLYTDTQYF
medium-sized	TRBV7-2	TRBJ2-3	-	TGTGCCAGCAGCGTTCACGATGGTACGCAGTATTTT	CASSVHDGTQYF
few	TRBV5-4	TRBJ1-3	-	TGTGCCAGCAGCCCCGGGGAGGGCCCTCGCTCTGGAAACACCATATATTTT	CASSPGEGPRSGNTIYF
-	TRBV6-2/TRBV6-3	TRBJ1-1	-	TGTGCCAGCAGTTATTCCTGGAACCCTACAGAGAACACTGAAGCTTTCTTT	CASSYSWNPTENTEAFF
few	TRBV4-3	TRBJ2-3	TRBD2	TGCGCCAGCAGCCGACCCACTAGCGGAGAAACAGATACGCAGTATTTT	CASSRPTSGETDTQYF
medium-sized	TRBV6-1	TRBJ2-7	TRBD1	TGTGCCAGCAGTGAGGCGCCGACAGGGCCACAGGGGGAGCAGTACTTC	CASSEAPTGPQGEQYF
-	TRBV29-1	TRBJ1-6	-	TGCAGCGTTGCACAGGGAATTAATTCACCCCTCCACTTT	CSVAQGINSPLHF
-	TRBV20-1	TRBJ1-3	-	TGCAGTGCCCGCAACACAGGGTATGGAAACACCATATATTTT	CSARNTGYGNTIYF
medium-sized	TRBV20-1	TRBJ2-7	-	TGCAGTGCTAGAATGTCACTAGCCGTCTCCGAGCAGTACTTC	CSARMSLAVSEQYF
-	TRBV7-9	TRBJ1-6	-	TGTGCCAGCAGGGATACCGGGCAAAATTCACCCCTCCACTTT	CASRDTGQNSPLHF
medium-sized	TRBV6-2/TRBV6-3	TRBJ2-3	-	TGTGCCAGCAGTGTCGGACTGTTCATGTATACGCAGTATTTT	CASSVGLFMYTQYF
-	TRBV5-6	TRBJ1-3	-	TGTGCCAGCAGCACAACGAGGGGAAACACCATATATTTT	CASSTTRGNTIYF
once	TRBV5-1	TRBJ1-3	TRBD1	TGCGCCATCAGCTTGGACCCGACAGGGATCGACTCTGGAAACACCATATATTTT	CAISLDPTGIDSGNTIYF
large	TRBV29-1	TRBJ1-3	TRBD1	TGCAGCGTTGGACGGGGACAGGGGCTCGGAAACACCATATATTTT	CSVGRGQGLGNTIYF
few	TRBV7-9	TRBJ2-7	-	TGTGCCAGCAGCAGGACCCACGAGCAGTACTTC	CASSRTHEQYF
-	TRBV4-1	TRBJ2-7	TRBD2	TGCGCCAGCAGCCACGTCGGGAGGGCCAACGACGAGCAGTACTTC	CASSHVGRANDEQYF
medium-sized	TRBV6-6	TRBJ2-7	TRBD1	TGTGCCAGCAGTTCCAGGACAGGCAGACCCTACGAGCAGTACTTC	CASSSRTGRPYEQYF
medium-sized	TRBV6-1	TRBJ1-1	-	TGTGCCAGCAGTACTGGGGCGACGAACACTGAAGCTTTCTTT	CASSTGATNTEAFF